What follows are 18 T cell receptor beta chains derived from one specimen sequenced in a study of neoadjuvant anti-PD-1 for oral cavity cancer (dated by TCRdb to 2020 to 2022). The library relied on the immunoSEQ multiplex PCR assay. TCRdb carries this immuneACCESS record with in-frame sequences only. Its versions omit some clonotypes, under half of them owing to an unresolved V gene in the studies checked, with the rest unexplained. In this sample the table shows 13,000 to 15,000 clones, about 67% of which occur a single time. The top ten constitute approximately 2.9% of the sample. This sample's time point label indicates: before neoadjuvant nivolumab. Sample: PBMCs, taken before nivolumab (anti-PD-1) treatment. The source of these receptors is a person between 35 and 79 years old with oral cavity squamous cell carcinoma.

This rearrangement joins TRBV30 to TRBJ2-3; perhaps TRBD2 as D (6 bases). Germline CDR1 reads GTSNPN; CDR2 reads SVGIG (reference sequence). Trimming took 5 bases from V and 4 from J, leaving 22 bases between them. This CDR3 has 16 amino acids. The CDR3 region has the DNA TGTGCCTGGGGTACATCCGCGGGACGGGCATCAGATACGCAGTATTTT. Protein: CAWGTSAGRASDTQYF.

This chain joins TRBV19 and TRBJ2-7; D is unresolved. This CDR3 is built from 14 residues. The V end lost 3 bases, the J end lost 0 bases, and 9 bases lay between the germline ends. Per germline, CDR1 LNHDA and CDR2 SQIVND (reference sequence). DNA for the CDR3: TGTGCCAGTAGTATGGCATACAGCTCCTACGAGCAGTACTTC. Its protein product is CASSMAYSSYEQYF.

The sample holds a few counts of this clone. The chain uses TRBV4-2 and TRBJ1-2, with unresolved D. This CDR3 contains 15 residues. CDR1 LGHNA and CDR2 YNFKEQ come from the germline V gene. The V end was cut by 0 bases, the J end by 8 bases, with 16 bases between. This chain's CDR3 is CASSQDLEREVGYTF. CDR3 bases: TGTGCCAGCAGCCAAGATCTGGAACGCGAGGTGGGCTACACCTTC.

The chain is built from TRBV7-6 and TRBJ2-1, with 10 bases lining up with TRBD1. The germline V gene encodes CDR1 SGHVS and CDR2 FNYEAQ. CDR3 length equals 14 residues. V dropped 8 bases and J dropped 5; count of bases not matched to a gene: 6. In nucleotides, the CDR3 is TGTGCCAGCTCCCGGGACAGGGGTAACAATGAGCAGTTCTTC. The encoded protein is CASSRDRGNNEQFF.

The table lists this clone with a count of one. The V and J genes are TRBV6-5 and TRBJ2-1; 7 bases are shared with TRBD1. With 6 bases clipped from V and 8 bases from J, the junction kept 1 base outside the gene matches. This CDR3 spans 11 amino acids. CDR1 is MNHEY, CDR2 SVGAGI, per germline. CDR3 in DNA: TGTGCCAGCAGGAGGGGGCATGAGCAGTTCTTC. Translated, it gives CASRRGHEQFF.

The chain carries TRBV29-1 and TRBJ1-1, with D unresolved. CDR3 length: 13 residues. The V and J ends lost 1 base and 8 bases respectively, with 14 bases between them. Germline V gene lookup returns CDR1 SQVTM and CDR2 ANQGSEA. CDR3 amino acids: CSVEGGVRREAFF. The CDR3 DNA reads TGCAGCGTTGAAGGGGGAGTCAGGCGGGAAGCTTTCTTT.

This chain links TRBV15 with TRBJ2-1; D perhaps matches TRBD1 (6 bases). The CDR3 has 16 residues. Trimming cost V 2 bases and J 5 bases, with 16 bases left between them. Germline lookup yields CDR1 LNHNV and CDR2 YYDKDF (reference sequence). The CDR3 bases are TGTGCCACCAGCAGAACCGGGACATTAAAGCACAATGAGCAGTTCTTC. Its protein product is CATSRTGTLKHNEQFF.

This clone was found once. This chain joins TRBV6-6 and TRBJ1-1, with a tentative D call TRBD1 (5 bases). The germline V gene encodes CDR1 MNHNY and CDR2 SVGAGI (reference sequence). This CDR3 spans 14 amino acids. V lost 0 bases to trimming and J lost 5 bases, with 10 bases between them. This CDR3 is CASSYSTGGTEAFF. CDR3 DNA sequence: TGTGCCAGCAGTTACTCCACGGGGGGGACTGAAGCTTTCTTT.

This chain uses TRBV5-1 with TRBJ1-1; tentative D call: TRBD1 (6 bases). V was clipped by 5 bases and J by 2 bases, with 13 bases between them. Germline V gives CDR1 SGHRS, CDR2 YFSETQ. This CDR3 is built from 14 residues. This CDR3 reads CASRQGQSNTEAFF. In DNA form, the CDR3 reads TGCGCCAGCAGACAGGGACAAAGTAACACTGAAGCTTTCTTT.

The DNA for the CDR3 is TGTGCCAGCAGTGAATACATAGCGGGGGGGAACGGGGAGCTGTTTTTT. Residues: CASSEYIAGGNGELFF. This chain joins TRBV6-1 and TRBJ2-2; TRBD2 aligns across 11 bases. The length of the CDR3 is 16 residues. With 2 bases clipped from V and 7 bases from J, the junction kept 6 bases outside the gene matches. Germline V gives CDR1 MNHNS, CDR2 SASEGT.

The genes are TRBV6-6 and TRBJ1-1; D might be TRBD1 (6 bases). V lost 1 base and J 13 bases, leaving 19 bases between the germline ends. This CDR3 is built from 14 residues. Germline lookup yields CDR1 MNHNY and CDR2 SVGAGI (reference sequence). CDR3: CASSYFDRSGVGFF. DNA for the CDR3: TGTGCCAGCAGTTACTTCGACAGGTCCGGGGTAGGTTTCTTT.

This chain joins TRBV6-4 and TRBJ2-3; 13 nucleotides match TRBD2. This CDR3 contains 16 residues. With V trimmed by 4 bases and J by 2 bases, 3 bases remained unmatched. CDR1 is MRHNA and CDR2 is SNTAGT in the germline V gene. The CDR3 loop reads CASSAGTSGATDTQYF. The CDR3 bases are TGTGCCAGCAGTGCTGGGACTAGCGGGGCCACAGATACGCAGTATTTT.

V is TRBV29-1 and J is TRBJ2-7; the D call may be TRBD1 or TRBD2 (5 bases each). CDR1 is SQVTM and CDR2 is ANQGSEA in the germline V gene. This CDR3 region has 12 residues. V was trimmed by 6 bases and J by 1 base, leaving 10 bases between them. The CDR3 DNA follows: TGCAGCGTCGGGGACCAATCCTACGAGCAGTACTTC. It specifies CSVGDQSYEQYF.

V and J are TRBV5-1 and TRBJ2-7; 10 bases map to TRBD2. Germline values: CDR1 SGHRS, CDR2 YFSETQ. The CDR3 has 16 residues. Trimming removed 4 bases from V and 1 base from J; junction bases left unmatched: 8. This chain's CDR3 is CASSQWGSGGSYEQYF. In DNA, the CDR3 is TGCGCCAGCAGCCAATGGGGTAGCGGGGGGTCCTACGAGCAGTACTTC.

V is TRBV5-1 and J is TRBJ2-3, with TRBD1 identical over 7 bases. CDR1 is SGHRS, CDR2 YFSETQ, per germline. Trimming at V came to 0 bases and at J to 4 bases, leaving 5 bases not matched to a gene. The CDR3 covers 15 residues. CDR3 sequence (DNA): TGCGCCAGCAGCTTGGGACAGGGATTCTCAGATACGCAGTATTTT. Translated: CASSLGQGFSDTQYF.

The CDR3 sequence: CASSLSYSYNEQFF. The CDR3, as DNA: TGCGCCAGCAGCTTGTCTTACTCCTACAATGAGCAGTTCTTC. V and J are TRBV5-1 and TRBJ2-1; D is unresolved. The CDR3 loop spans 14 amino acids. Germline V gene data show CDR1 as SGHRS and CDR2 as YFSETQ. Trimming pared 1 base from V and 0 bases from J, leaving 5 bases between. Full variable domain (rest looked up from reference TRBV5-1 and TRBJ2-1): KAGVTQTPRYLIKTRGQQVTLSCSPISGHRSVSWYQQTPGQGLQFLFEYFSETQRNKGNFPGRFSGRQFSNSRSEMNVSTLELGDSALYLCASSLSYSYNEQFFGPGTRLTVL.

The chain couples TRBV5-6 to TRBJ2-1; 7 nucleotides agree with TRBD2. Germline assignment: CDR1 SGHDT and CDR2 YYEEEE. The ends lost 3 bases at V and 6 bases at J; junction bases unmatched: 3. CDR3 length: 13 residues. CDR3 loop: CASSWGEGNEQFF. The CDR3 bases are TGTGCCAGCAGCTGGGGGGAGGGCAATGAGCAGTTCTTC.

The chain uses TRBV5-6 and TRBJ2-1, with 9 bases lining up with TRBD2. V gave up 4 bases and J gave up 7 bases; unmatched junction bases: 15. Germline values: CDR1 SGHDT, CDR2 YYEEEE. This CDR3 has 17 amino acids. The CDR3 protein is CASSALRMREGGNEQFF. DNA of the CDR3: TGTGCCAGCAGCGCCCTTAGAATGCGGGAGGGCGGGAATGAGCAGTTCTTC.